This TCR beta chain emerged from a study of cytomegalovirus exposure and HLA in healthy donors. Across the study: Caucasian-associated ancestry cluster membership applied to approximately 81% of a few hundred genotyped donors.

A single count supports this clone. PCR involved 60 Vbeta and 13 Jbeta primers. The repertoire was sequenced with immunoSEQ multiplex PCR; TCRdb's copy has only in-frame clones and lacks some. Of 95,000 to 150,000 clones listed, roughly four fifths were seen once; the top ten hold approximately 1.5%. CDR3 length: 14 amino acids. The germline V gene has CDR1 SGDLS and CDR2 YYNGEE. V lost 6 bases and J lost 10; bases outside the gene matches: 9. This TCR was sampled from a woman younger than 35 in good health and CMV-seronegative. The sequenced sample was PBMCs. The genes are TRBV9 and TRBJ2-1; 11 bases fit TRBD2. CDR3 bases: TGTGCCAGCACCACTAGCGGGAGCCGGGGGGAGCAGTTCTTC. It translates to CASTTSGSRGEQFF. The full variable domain, rest sourced from reference TRBV9 and TRBJ2-1, is DSGVTQTPKHLITATGQRVTLRCSPRSGDLSVYWYQQSLDQGLQFLIQYYNGEERAKGNILERFSAQQFPDLHSELNLSSLELGDSALYFCASTTSGSRGEQFFGPGTRLTVL.